These T cell receptor beta chains were read from a single sample in a study of blood T cell repertoires in COVID-19. Produced via immunoSEQ multiplex PCR; TCRdb's table is partial and in-frame only. The sample has 200,000 to 300,000 clones, around four fifths seen once; the top ten hold 4%. The source material was peripheral blood. The origin of the receptors is a man aged 50 to 60 with acute or convalescent COVID-19. The CDR3 runs from the conserved cysteine through the conserved F or W. Some rows have no size entry. The others give once, few or many, or a class for an expanded clone.

abundance	v_gene	len	CDR3aa
.	TRBV6-5	14	CASSYSARDNEQYF
.	TRBV2	16	CASSPQGAISGNTIYF
.	TRBV5-1	15	CASSSSSANTGELFF
.	TRBV12-3/TRBV12-4	12	CASSSDSPEAFF
.	TRBV11-3	16	CASSPSQGATNNEQFF
.	TRBV5-1	15	CASSWEQLAGSYQFF
.	TRBV6-4	16	CASIPWGESRDQPQHF
.	TRBV9	16	CASSVALAGFTDTQYF
.	TRBV5-5	14	CASRIGQAKDGYTF
few	TRBV13	13	CASSLGDSTEAFF
.	TRBV4-1	15	CASSQGQGGIDEQFF
.	TRBV27	15	CASSIQGSDYNEQFF
.	TRBV6-2/TRBV6-3	14	CASSYQATTLGYTF
.	TRBV7-9	16	CASSQTPGQGTSPLHF
.	TRBV29-1	17	CSVRTGNHVRGNTEAFF
few	TRBV5-4	15	CASSLGGGGYNEQFF
.	TRBV6-1	15	CASSDRTAGHHEQYF
few	TRBV6-2/TRBV6-3	14	CASSYGGAAYEQYF
few	TRBV9	18	CASSPTSQGGPPAYGYTF
.	TRBV5-8	14	CASSLDRGQTEAFF
.	TRBV2	14	CASSKTGGDTEAFF
.	TRBV15	15	CATSRGDRDNSPLHF
.	TRBV24-1	14	CATSGYPTNYGYTF
.	TRBV5-6	16	CASSLLGVASRETQYF
.	TRBV9	15	CASSVAGGYLDTQYF